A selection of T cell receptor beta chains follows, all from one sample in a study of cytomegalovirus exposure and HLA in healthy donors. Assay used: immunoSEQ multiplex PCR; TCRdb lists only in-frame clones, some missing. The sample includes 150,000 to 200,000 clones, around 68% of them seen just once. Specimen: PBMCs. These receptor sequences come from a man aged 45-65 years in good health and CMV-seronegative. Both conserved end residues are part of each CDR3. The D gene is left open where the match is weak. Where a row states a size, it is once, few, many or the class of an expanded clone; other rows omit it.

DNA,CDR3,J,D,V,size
TGTGCCAGCAGCTCACAGGGGGGGTACACTGAAGCTTTCTTT,CASSSQGGYTEAFF,TRBJ1-1,TRBD1,TRBV7-9,-
TGCGCCAGCAGCCAACTTAGCGGGGGGGATTACAATGAGCAGTTCTTC,CASSQLSGGDYNEQFF,TRBJ2-1,TRBD2,TRBV5-1,-
TGCGCCAGCAGCCCCCAACCTGGGACAGGGGGTATAGGCTACACCTTC,CASSPQPGTGGIGYTF,TRBJ1-2,TRBD1,TRBV5-1,-
TGTGCCAGCAGCCGGGGGGTCAGCTCCTACGAGCAGTACTTC,CASSRGVSSYEQYF,TRBJ2-7,TRBD2,TRBV28,-
TGTGCCAGCAGTGAGGGAAGGGGACTGAGGGAGACCCAGTACTTC,CASSEGRGLRETQYF,TRBJ2-5,-,TRBV25-1,-
TGTGCCAGTATACCGACAGGGGACACTGAAGCTTTCTTT,CASIPTGDTEAFF,TRBJ1-1,TRBD1,TRBV19,few
TGTGCCAGCAGTCTGGGACTAGCGGGGTACAATGAGCAGTTCTTC,CASSLGLAGYNEQFF,TRBJ2-1,TRBD2,TRBV6-1,-
TGTGCCAGTAGTATACGGGACAGGGGGCATGGCTACACCTTC,CASSIRDRGHGYTF,TRBJ1-2,TRBD1,TRBV19,-
TGTGCCAGCGGAAGGGACAGGGGAGGTAACTATGGCTACACCTTC,CASGRDRGGNYGYTF,TRBJ1-2,-,TRBV21-1,few
TGTGCCAGCAGCTTTACAGTGGCTTACTACAATGAGCAGTTCTTC,CASSFTVAYYNEQFF,TRBJ2-1,-,TRBV7-9,-
TGCGCCAGCAGCTTGGCGGAGATAGCGGGGCCGAACACTGAAGCTTTCTTT,CASSLAEIAGPNTEAFF,TRBJ1-1,-,TRBV5-1,-
TGTGCCAGCAGCAAAGTACAGGGCAGGGACGAGCAGTACTTC,CASSKVQGRDEQYF,TRBJ2-7,-,TRBV21-1,-
TGTGCCAGCAGCGTAGCTAGGGGGGGCACTGAAGCTTTCTTT,CASSVARGGTEAFF,TRBJ1-1,-,TRBV9,few
TGTGCCAGCAGTGAATATAGAAGTTTAGCTAAGCAAGAGACCCAGTACTTC,CASSEYRSLAKQETQYF,TRBJ2-5,-,TRBV25-1,few
TGTGCCAGTAGTCGGGAATACGGAAACACCATATATTTT,CASSREYGNTIYF,TRBJ1-3,-,TRBV19,-
TGTGCCAGCAAGGTGGCGGAGCTTCCCCCTAGCACAGATACGCAGTATTTT,CASKVAELPPSTDTQYF,TRBJ2-3,-,TRBV27,-
TGTGCCAGCTCACAGGGGAGTGAAAGACTGTTTTTT,CASSQGSERLFF,TRBJ1-4,TRBD1,TRBV28,once
TGCGCCAGCAGCTGGGGAACCGGACAGTCCGGGAACACTGAAGCTTTCTTT,CASSWGTGQSGNTEAFF,TRBJ1-1,-,TRBV5-1,few
TGTGCCAGCAGTGAACCCTCAGGGGGCTATGACACTGAAGCTTTCTTT,CASSEPSGGYDTEAFF,TRBJ1-1,TRBD1,TRBV25-1,-
TGTGCCAGCAGTCCTTCTCCGGGACAGGGGTTATACGAGCAGTACTTC,CASSPSPGQGLYEQYF,TRBJ2-7,TRBD1,TRBV28,-
TGTGCCAGCAGTTTGCGGAGGCACACTGAAGCTTTCTTT,CASSLRRHTEAFF,TRBJ1-1,-,TRBV27,-
TGTGCCAGCAGCCTCCCGGGCGGGAACTATGGCTACACCTTC,CASSLPGGNYGYTF,TRBJ1-2,-,TRBV5-8,few
TGTGCCAGCAACGGACAGATTAATTACGAGCAGTACTTC,CASNGQINYEQYF,TRBJ2-7,-,TRBV2,-
TGTGCCAGTAGTGATCCGGAGGGGGCGGTAGGCGATACGCAGTATTTT,CASSDPEGAVGDTQYF,TRBJ2-3,-,TRBV19,once
TGCGCCAGCACCGGCCGTCGGACAGGGTACGATGAGCAGTTCTTC,CASTGRRTGYDEQFF,TRBJ2-1,TRBD1,TRBV5-1,-
TGTGCCAGCTCTCTTCAGGGGGCGCTTAATGAAGCTTTCTTT,CASSLQGALNEAFF,TRBJ1-1,TRBD1,TRBV18,few
TGTGCCAGCAGCTATGGGACTAGCGGTTCCTACGAGCAGTACTTC,CASSYGTSGSYEQYF,TRBJ2-7,TRBD2,TRBV5-4,-
TGTGCCAGCAGCTTAGCCGGGGCGGGGGAAGCTTTCTTT,CASSLAGAGEAFF,TRBJ1-1,-,TRBV7-2,once
TGTGCCAGCAGCTTGGCCTCGGCGGGGGGCCGCACAGATACGCAGTATTTT,CASSLASAGGRTDTQYF,TRBJ2-3,TRBD2,TRBV5-6,-
TGTGCCAGCAGCTCTGGACAGGGAACTGAAAAACTGTTTTTT,CASSSGQGTEKLFF,TRBJ1-4,TRBD1,TRBV5-4,-
TGTGCCAGCAGGGGGGGACAGGCTATCTATGGCTACACCTTC,CASRGGQAIYGYTF,TRBJ1-2,TRBD1,TRBV5-4,-
TGTGCCAGCAGGGTTACCGACAGCACTGGGGCCAACGTCCTGACTTTC,CASRVTDSTGANVLTF,TRBJ2-6,-,TRBV28,-
TGTGCCAGCAGTCAGGGCCGGAGCTCCTACAATGAGCAGTTCTTC,CASSQGRSSYNEQFF,TRBJ2-1,-,TRBV6-6,once
TGTGCCAGCTCACCGGGACAGGGAACCGGGGAGCTGTTTTTT,CASSPGQGTGELFF,TRBJ2-2,TRBD1,TRBV18,-
TGTGCCAGCAGCTTATTTTCACAGGGGTTGTCCAATGAGCAGTTCTTC,CASSLFSQGLSNEQFF,TRBJ2-1,TRBD1,TRBV7-9,-
TGTGCCAGCAGTCTGCGAGGGTTTGGGGAAAAACTGTTTTTT,CASSLRGFGEKLFF,TRBJ1-4,-,TRBV2,-
TGTGCCAGCAGTGCCGGACTAGCGGATCCCTACGAGCAGTACTTC,CASSAGLADPYEQYF,TRBJ2-7,TRBD2,TRBV6-4,few
TGCGCCAGCAGATTTACTAGCGGGGGGGCCGTGCAACCCGGGGAGCTGTTTTTT,CASRFTSGGAVQPGELFF,TRBJ2-2,TRBD2,TRBV10-2,-
TGTGCCAGTAGTATAGCCCGGGGGAGCACAGATACGCAGTATTTT,CASSIARGSTDTQYF,TRBJ2-3,-,TRBV19,once
TGTGCCAGCAGCATCAGGAGAGGGGGCGAGAATGAGCAGTTCTTC,CASSIRRGGENEQFF,TRBJ2-1,TRBD1,TRBV6-1,-
TGTGCCAGCAGAAAAACAGGGAACTATGGCTACACCTTC,CASRKTGNYGYTF,TRBJ1-2,-,TRBV6-5,-
TGCGCCAGCAGCCAAGATATCAGGGGCGTGAGAGCCACTGGGTATGGCTACACCTTC,CASSQDIRGVRATGYGYTF,TRBJ1-2,-,TRBV4-3,-
TGCGCCAGCAGCTTACTAGCGGGGGGGCTCGCAGATACGCAGTATTTT,CASSLLAGGLADTQYF,TRBJ2-3,TRBD2,TRBV5-1,-
TGTGCCAGCAGCCACCGGGACAGATTGAACACTGAAGCTTTCTTT,CASSHRDRLNTEAFF,TRBJ1-1,TRBD1,TRBV27,-
TGTGCCAGCAGCTTAGGACAGGGCCACGCCGAGCAGTACTTC,CASSLGQGHAEQYF,TRBJ2-7,TRBD1,TRBV11-3,-
TGCGCCAGCAGCCAAGCTTCGACTAGCGGGGGACGCCCGAGCTCCTACGAGCAGTACTTC,CASSQASTSGGRPSSYEQYF,TRBJ2-7,TRBD2,TRBV4-1,once
TGTGCCAGCAGTTTCCTACTAGGAGCCGGGACAGGGGGCGGAGGGGGATATGGCTACACCTTC,CASSFLLGAGTGGGGGYGYTF,TRBJ1-2,TRBD1,TRBV28,-
TGCGCCAGCAGCATACGGACAGGGAGCTCCTACAATGAGCAGTTCTTC,CASSIRTGSSYNEQFF,TRBJ2-1,TRBD1,TRBV5-1,-
TGCGCCAGCCGGGACAGTCAGTACTACGAGCAGTACTTC,CASRDSQYYEQYF,TRBJ2-7,TRBD1,TRBV10-2,-
TGCGCCAGCAGCATCCAGGGTGCGGGGGCCAACGTCCTGACTTTC,CASSIQGAGANVLTF,TRBJ2-6,-,TRBV5-1,-